The next 22 T cell receptor beta chains were all read from a single sample in a study of blood T cell repertoires in COVID-19. TCRdb's table, derived via immunoSEQ multiplex PCR, lists solely in-frame clones and lacks some. The table lists some 190,000 clones, around 85% of them singletons. The material sequenced was peripheral blood. The origin of the receptors is a woman aged 45-59 years with acute or convalescent COVID-19.

The chain has TRBV9 and TRBJ1-6; 9 positions agree with TRBD1. Losses at the gene ends were 0 bases for V and 7 bases for J; bases not matched to a gene: 8. CDR3 length equals 17 residues. Germline V CDR1 and CDR2: SGDLS, YYNGEE. CDR3 loop: CASSVGPGTGINSPLHF. CDR3 nucleotides: TGTGCCAGCAGCGTAGGCCCGGGGACAGGGATCAATTCACCCCTCCACTTT.

This sequence joins TRBV10-1 and TRBJ2-4; possible D gene TRBD1, 6 bases. V was trimmed by 3 bases and J by 9 bases, leaving 15 bases between them. The CDR3 contains 14 residues. Germline CDR1 reads WNHNN; CDR2 reads SYGVQD (reference sequence). CDR3 in DNA: TGCGCCAGCAGTGATTTCTACAGGGAGAGCATTCAGTACTTC. Translation gives CASSDFYRESIQYF.

The J gene is TRBJ1-6, the V gene TRBV20-1, with TRBD1 as a possible D gene (6 bases). Germline values: CDR1 DFQATT, CDR2 SNEGSKA (reference sequence). V was trimmed by 6 bases and J by 3 bases, leaving 15 bases between them. The CDR3 is 15 amino acids. Here the CDR3 reads CSASGGSLYNSPLHF. The DNA for the CDR3 is TGCAGTGCCAGTGGGGGCAGCCTCTATAATTCACCCCTCCACTTT.

This clone turned up a few times. The chain couples TRBV7-6 to TRBJ1-1, with D perhaps TRBD1 (6 bases). The CDR3 is 13 residues long. V shed 5 bases and J shed 4 bases, with 11 bases lying between them. Germline CDR1 SGHVS, CDR2 FNYEAQ. The CDR3 loop reads CASSQGQRTEAFF. The CDR3 bases are TGTGCCAGCAGCCAAGGACAGCGCACTGAAGCTTTCTTT.

The table lists this clone with a count of one. This rearrangement joins TRBV30 to TRBJ2-5, with a possible D match to TRBD1 (5 bases). Germline lookup yields CDR1 GTSNPN and CDR2 SVGIG (reference sequence). The CDR3 runs 16 residues. Deletions cut 0 bases from V and 5 bases from J, with 19 bases between. The CDR3 loop is CAWSVARVRAGETQYF. The CDR3 DNA follows: TGTGCCTGGAGTGTAGCCCGGGTCAGGGCAGGGGAGACCCAGTACTTC.

This sequence joins TRBV24-1 and TRBJ1-5; D might be TRBD1 (5 bases). Germline CDR1 is KGHDR and CDR2 is SFDVKD. V lost 3 bases and J 0 bases, leaving 14 bases between the germline ends. CDR3 size: 17 residues. The CDR3 nucleotides read TGTGCCACCAGTGATGGTCAGGGTTGGGGTAGCAATCAGCCCCAGCATTTT. Translated, it gives CATSDGQGWGSNQPQHF.

This clone was seen only once. The CDR3 region has the DNA TGTGCCAGCAGCCCGGACAGGGTGATCAACACCATATATTTT. Translating gives CASSPDRVINTIYF. V and J are TRBV9 and TRBJ1-3, with 8 bases aligning to TRBD1. Germline V CDR1 and CDR2: SGDLS, YYNGEE. This CDR3 contains 14 residues. The trim removed 4 bases at V and 7 bases at J, leaving 7 bases unmatched. The full variable domain, rest sourced from reference TRBV9 and TRBJ1-3, is DSGVTQTPKHLITATGQRVTLRCSPRSGDLSVYWYQQSLDQGLQFLIQYYNGEERAKGNILERFSAQQFPDLHSELNLSSLELGDSALYFCASSPDRVINTIYFGEGSWLTVV.

The V gene is TRBV7-9, the J gene TRBJ1-2; no clear D. The CDR3 length is 17 residues. Trimming took off 4 bases at V and 1 base at J, with 19 bases between the two ends. The germline gives CDR1 SEHNR, CDR2 FQNEAQ (reference sequence). The CDR3 coding sequence is TGTGCCAGCAGCTCAGCTTCAGTGGCCCTTTTTAACTATGGCTACACCTTC. This encodes CASSSASVALFNYGYTF.

This chain uses TRBV6-2 or TRBV6-3 with TRBJ2-6; 9 bases agree with TRBD1. The CDR3 contains 19 residues. After removal of 2 bases from V and 0 bases from J, the junction contained 8 bases not matched to a gene. Germline CDR1 and CDR2: MNHEY and SVGEGT. This CDR3 is CASSYAQGTGNSGANVLTF. The CDR3 bases are TGTGCCAGCAGTTACGCCCAAGGGACAGGGAACTCTGGGGCCAACGTCCTGACTTTC.

The DNA for the CDR3 is TGTGCCACCAGTGATTGGACTAGCGCACGCACCGGGGAGCTGTTTTTT. Its translation: CATSDWTSARTGELFF. The rearrangement links TRBV24-1 to TRBJ2-2, with 9 bases fitting TRBD2. CDR3 size: 16 residues. The germline V gene has CDR1 KGHDR and CDR2 SFDVKD. The V gene end was trimmed by 2 bases and the J gene end by 4 bases; junction bases not matched to a gene: 4.

This rearrangement joins TRBV28 to TRBJ2-7; 9 nucleotides match TRBD1. The CDR3 has 18 amino acids. The junction had 14 bases not matched to a gene; V was cut back by 4 bases and J by 1 base. From germline, CDR1 is MDHEN and CDR2 SYDVKM. In DNA form, the CDR3 reads TGTGCCAGCAGTTCCTCTTCGGCCGGACAGGGGTATTCCTACGAGCAGTACTTC. Its protein product is CASSSSSAGQGYSYEQYF.

Only one count was recorded for this clone. The gene calls are TRBV28 and TRBJ2-5, with a tentative D call TRBD1 (6 bases). From germline, CDR1 is MDHEN and CDR2 SYDVKM. V lost 6 bases to trimming and J lost 5 bases, with 22 bases between them. The CDR3 is 16 residues long. The CDR3 loop is CASSPLTSTGMETQYF. CDR3 nucleotides: TGTGCCAGCAGCCCCCTTACATCTACAGGGATGGAGACCCAGTACTTC.

V usage is TRBV28 and J usage is TRBJ1-2; D is unclear. This CDR3 has 12 amino acids. Germline V gives CDR1 MDHEN, CDR2 SYDVKM. V was clipped by 8 bases and J by 2 bases, with 9 bases between them. Here the CDR3 reads CASWASNYGYTF. In DNA, the CDR3 is TGTGCCAGCTGGGCGTCAAACTATGGCTACACCTTC.

This chain joins TRBV2 and TRBJ2-5, with 9 bases lining up with TRBD2. Germline V gives CDR1 SNHLY, CDR2 FYNNEI. This CDR3 comprises 15 residues. The V segment lost 4 bases and the J segment 1 base; nucleotides outside the gene matches: 4. The DNA for the CDR3 is TGTGCCAGCAGTGGACTAGCGGAGCCCCAAGAGACCCAGTACTTC. It specifies CASSGLAEPQETQYF.

This clone was detected a few times. The chain is built from TRBV7-2 and TRBJ1-3, with no clear D. The CDR3 contains 13 residues. V lost 4 bases and J lost 2, with 6 bases in between. Germline CDR1 and CDR2: SGHTA and FQGNSA. For the CDR3, the DNA is TGTGCCAGCAGCTATTCTCCTGGAAACACCATATATTTT. Encoded protein: CASSYSPGNTIYF.

The chain uses TRBV11-3 and TRBJ2-7; D not resolved. The CDR3 runs to 13 residues. Germline assignment: CDR1 SGHNT and CDR2 YENEEA. V gave up 0 bases and J gave up 5 bases, with 8 bases separating them. The CDR3 DNA reads TGTGCCAGCAGCTTAGATTTGAGCCACGAGCAGTACTTC. It translates to CASSLDLSHEQYF. Based on the CDR3 plus reference TRBV11-3 and TRBJ2-7, the full variable domain is EAGVVQSPRYKIIEKKQPVAFWCNPISGHNTLYWYLQNLGQGPELLIRYENEEAVDDSQLPKDRFSAERLKGVDSTLKIQPAELGDSAVYLCASSLDLSHEQYFGPGTRLTVT.

The chain couples TRBV11-2 to TRBJ2-3; 9 bases map to TRBD2. The V and J ends lost 1 base and 3 bases, in that order; junction bases with no gene match: 2. The V gene's germline CDR1 is SGHAT and CDR2 FQNNGV. This CDR3 contains 15 residues. The CDR3 DNA is TGTGCCAGCAGCTTAGGGGCGGGGGGGACAGATACGCAGTATTTT. Its protein is CASSLGAGGTDTQYF.

The J gene is TRBJ2-7, the V gene TRBV11-2; 7 positions agree with TRBD2. From germline, CDR1 is SGHAT and CDR2 FQNNGV. The CDR3 length is 14 residues. Trimming at V came to 4 bases and at J to 2 bases, leaving 5 bases not matched to a gene. CDR3 in DNA: TGTGCCAGCAGCTCTAGCGGTTCTCCCTACGAGCAGTACTTC. The encoded protein is CASSSSGSPYEQYF.

The chain uses TRBV19 and TRBJ1-4; D not resolved. The length of the CDR3 is 14 residues. V was trimmed by 3 bases and J by 6 bases, leaving 11 bases between them. CDR1 and CDR2 (germline): LNHDA, SQIVND (reference sequence). CDR3 amino acids: CASSISVEDEKLFF. As DNA, the CDR3 is TGTGCCAGTAGTATCTCAGTGGAGGATGAAAAACTGTTTTTT.

This clone was detected once. The V and J genes are TRBV6-5 and TRBJ2-5; a possible D gene is TRBD2 (6 bases). This CDR3 comprises 13 residues. Germline V lookup: CDR1 MNHEY, CDR2 SVGAGI. Trimming left V 8 bases short and J 5 bases short, with 15 bases between. CDR3 bases: TGTGCCAGCCGGGAATCGGGGAGGGAGACCCAGTACTTC. This encodes CASRESGRETQYF.

The chain combines TRBV6-5 with TRBJ1-3; 10 nucleotides align to TRBD1. The CDR3 covers 15 residues. Germline assignment: CDR1 MNHEY and CDR2 SVGAGI. V was pared by 5 bases and J by 8 bases, with 9 bases of the junction left unmatched. CDR3 sequence (DNA): TGTGCCAGCAGTCAACGGGGACAGGGGCCAGACACCATATATTTT. This codes for CASSQRGQGPDTIYF.

This sequence joins TRBV5-5 and TRBJ1-6; TRBD1 aligns across 8 bases. This CDR3 has 14 amino acids. Germline CDR1 is SGHKS and CDR2 is YYEKEE (reference sequence). Unmatched junction bases numbered 5, after V lost 2 bases and J lost 10 bases. The CDR3 region is CASSFQGASSPLHF. CDR3 DNA: TGTGCCAGCAGCTTTCAGGGGGCGAGCTCACCCCTCCACTTT.